These 18 T cell receptor beta chains were sequenced from one sample in a study of Ad26.COV2.S vaccination and SARS-CoV-2 variants. Some clones are missing from TCRdb's copy, which holds only in-frame ones; the method was immunoSEQ multiplex PCR. The sample lists around 300,000 clones, approximately 90% occurring once. Treatment indicated: 19 received Ad26.COV2.S at low or high dose, single or two shots; several received placebo; per-sample allocation not given. Sampling was performed 63 days after the first vaccine or placebo injection. The specimen was peripheral blood, collected in a trial of Ad26.COV2.S vaccine versus placebo. These receptor sequences come from a person between 18 and 59 years old who received the Ad26.COV2.S COVID-19 vaccine or a placebo.

The chain recombines TRBV7-2 with TRBJ2-1, with 9 bases aligning to TRBD2. The CDR3 totals 16 residues. V shed 1 base and J 2 bases; nucleotides not matched to a gene: 3. Germline V lookup: CDR1 SGHTA, CDR2 FQGNSA. CDR3 residues: CASSLDSGSPYNEQFF. The CDR3 DNA reads TGTGCCAGCAGCTTAGATAGCGGGAGTCCCTACAATGAGCAGTTCTTC.

The CDR3 region has the DNA TGTGCCAGCTCACCAAGGCTGAGGGAGCAGTACTTC. Protein: CASSPRLREQYF. V gene TRBV18 combines with J gene TRBJ2-7; D unclear. This CDR3 region has 12 residues. Germline CDR1 reads KGHSH; CDR2 reads LQKENI. V was pared by 2 bases and J by 7 bases, with 9 bases between.

The chain carries TRBV27 and TRBJ2-3; D is undetermined. CDR1 and CDR2 from the germline V gene are MNHEY and SMNVEV (reference sequence). Deletions cut 10 bases from V and 2 bases from J, with 16 bases between. CDR3 length: 14 residues. DNA for the CDR3: TGTGCCACTCGGGCTCTCAAAAACACAGATACGCAGTATTTT. Translation: CATRALKNTDTQYF.

This chain uses TRBV7-3 with TRBJ2-7, with TRBD1 matching over 11 bases. This CDR3 contains 14 residues. Germline values: CDR1 SGHTA, CDR2 FQGTGA. V was clipped by 4 bases and J by 3 bases; unmatched bases: 2. The CDR3 here is CASSYGTGGYEQYF. The CDR3 coding sequence is TGTGCCAGCAGCTACGGGACAGGGGGCTACGAGCAGTACTTC.

In its sample, this clone was seen once. The chain has TRBV21-1 and TRBJ1-2; the table's D call of TRBD1 was not tested on the DNA. TRBV21-1 is a known pseudogene. The CDR3 extends over 15 amino acids. CDR3 DNA: TGTGCCAGCAGCAAAAGGTACGCAGGGGGCAATGGCTACACCTTC. Translating it yields CASSKRYAGGNGYTF.

The genes are TRBV27 and TRBJ2-1; TRBD2 aligns across 7 bases. The CDR3 totals 15 residues. Germline-derived CDR1 and CDR2 are MNHEY and SMNVEV (reference sequence). J was trimmed by 7 bases and V by 1 base; bases with no gene match: 7. CDR3 region: CASSLLFAGVNEQFF. The CDR3 DNA is TGTGCCAGCAGTTTATTATTTGCGGGAGTGAATGAGCAGTTCTTC.

This chain links TRBV7-9 with TRBJ2-5; D might be TRBD2 (5 bases). Trimming shortened V by 5 bases and J by 5 bases, and 15 bases separated the two germline ends. The CDR3 has 14 amino acids. The germline V gene encodes CDR1 SEHNR and CDR2 FQNEAQ (reference sequence). The DNA of the CDR3 is TGTGCCAGCAGCGACCGAGACGGGATTGAGACCCAGTACTTC. Amino acids: CASSDRDGIETQYF. The whole variable domain, remainder taken from reference TRBV7-9 and TRBJ2-5, is DTGVSQNPRHKITKRGQNVTFRCDPISEHNRLYWYRQTLGQGPEFLTYFQNEAQLEKSRLLSDRFSAERPKGSFSTLEIQRTEQGDSAMYLCASSDRDGIETQYFGPGTRLLVL.

The chain has TRBV6-5 and TRBJ2-7; 7 bases match TRBD2. The CDR3 has 14 residues. The germline V gene encodes CDR1 MNHEY and CDR2 SVGAGI. The J segment lost 0 bases and the V segment lost 7 bases, leaving 6 bases of the junction unmatched. The CDR3, as DNA: TGTGCCAGCAAACCGCTAGCGGCCTCCTACGAGCAGTACTTC. This translates into CASKPLAASYEQYF.

The chain recombines TRBV28 with TRBJ2-7, with TRBD2 matching 7 bases. The CDR3 extends over 18 amino acids. Germline CDR1 and CDR2: MDHEN and SYDVKM. Trimming took 2 bases from V and 6 from J; bases not matched to a gene: 19. In DNA, the CDR3 is TGTGCCAGCAGTTTACGCTCTAGCGGTTCACTGGGATTCTCCGAGCAGTACTTC. Translated, it gives CASSLRSSGSLGFSEQYF.

V gene TRBV5-8 combines with J gene TRBJ1-2; D unclear. Looked up from germline, CDR1 is SGHTS and CDR2 is YDEGEE. CDR3 length equals 15 residues. V shed 0 bases and J shed 0 bases, with 9 bases lying between them. CDR3 sequence: CASSLVGVANYGYTF. Here the CDR3 DNA reads TGTGCCAGCAGCTTGGTAGGTGTAGCTAACTATGGCTACACCTTC.

This sequence joins TRBV18 and TRBJ2-2; D is uncertain. CDR3 length equals 15 residues. Germline assignment: CDR1 KGHSH and CDR2 LQKENI. Trimming removed 1 base from V and 4 bases from J, with 10 bases in between. CDR3 loop: CASSPQQQTTGELFF. The CDR3 nucleotides read TGTGCCAGCTCACCACAACAACAAACCACCGGGGAGCTGTTTTTT.

The CDR3 DNA reads as TGTGCCAGCAGCTCCTACCGGGACAGGAGCACAGATACGCAGTATTTT. The encoded protein is CASSSYRDRSTDTQYF. The rearrangement uses TRBV6-6 and TRBJ2-3, with 8 bases matching TRBD1. CDR3 length: 16 residues. The V gene end was trimmed by 6 bases and the J gene end by 0 bases; junction bases not matched to a gene: 8. CDR1 is MNHNY and CDR2 is SVGAGI in the germline V gene (reference sequence).

This clone was seen only once. This chain connects TRBV27 to TRBJ1-1, with D unclear. The ends were cut back, 4 bases at V and 6 bases at J, with 15 bases in the middle. CDR3 length: 14 amino acids. Germline loops: CDR1 MNHEY, CDR2 SMNVEV (reference sequence). This CDR3 reads CASSYTGKRSEAFF. The DNA of the CDR3 is TGTGCCAGCAGTTATACCGGGAAGCGCTCTGAAGCTTTCTTT.

CDR3 region: CASSYARTGSNTEAFF. The DNA of the CDR3 is TGTGCCAGCAGTTACGCTAGGACAGGGTCGAACACTGAAGCTTTCTTT. V is TRBV6-5 and J is TRBJ1-1; 8 positions agree with TRBD1. The V and J ends lost 2 bases and 1 base, in that order; junction bases with no gene match: 6. Germline CDR1 and CDR2: MNHEY and SVGAGI. CDR3 length equals 16 residues.

V gene TRBV3-1 (or the pseudogene TRBV3-2) combines with J gene TRBJ2-3; 7 bases align to TRBD2. V lost 4 bases, J lost 6 bases, and 7 bases stayed unmatched. Germline values: CDR1 LGHDT, CDR2 YNNKEL (reference sequence). The CDR3 consists of 14 residues. CDR3: CASSLREGWDTQYF. CDR3 DNA: TGTGCCAGCAGCCTCAGGGAGGGGTGGGATACGCAGTATTTT.

The chain combines TRBV3-1 (or the pseudogene TRBV3-2) with TRBJ2-2; 10 nucleotides agree with TRBD1. Germline V CDR1 and CDR2: LGHDT, YNNKEL (reference sequence). V lost 4 bases to trimming and J lost 4 bases; unmatched junction nucleotides: 3. This CDR3 comprises 15 residues. The CDR3 region is CASSPGQGVTGELFF. As DNA, the CDR3 is TGTGCCAGCAGCCCAGGACAGGGGGTCACCGGGGAGCTGTTTTTT.

This sequence joins TRBV5-8 and TRBJ2-7; 10 bases fit TRBD2. CDR3 length: 14 amino acids. Trimming took 1 base from V and 7 from J; bases not matched to a gene: 5. The germline V gene has CDR1 SGHTS and CDR2 YDEGEE. The CDR3 DNA reads as TGTGCCAGCAGCTTGAGCGGGAGGGCGGGTGAGCAGTACTTC. Its protein product is CASSLSGRAGEQYF.

The chain is built from TRBV29-1 and TRBJ2-1, with 12 nucleotides matching TRBD2. Trimming removed 4 bases from V and 0 bases from J; junction bases left unmatched: 1. The CDR3 consists of 15 residues. Germline V gene lookup returns CDR1 SQVTM and CDR2 ANQGSEA. This chain's CDR3 is CSVGLAGASYNEQFF. The CDR3 DNA reads as TGCAGCGTTGGACTAGCGGGAGCCTCCTACAATGAGCAGTTCTTC.